Listed here are 27 T cell receptor beta chains from one sample, sequenced in a study of Ad26.COV2.S vaccination and SARS-CoV-2 variants (dated by TCRdb to about 2021). The treatment or condition label on this specimen signifies: some 20 received Ad26.COV2.S at low or high dose, single or two shots; about five received placebo; per-sample allocation not given. Repertoires of vaccine and placebo recipients were sequenced from samples taken on day 63 after the first injection. The library was prepared using the immunoSEQ multiplex PCR assay. TCRdb provides this immuneACCESS table in a form limited to in-frame rearrangements. Some clones are lacking; in checked studies, under half of them reflect an unresolved V gene, and why the rest are absent is not known. The sample contains 400,000 to 500,000 clones, approximately 87% of them found a single time. Around 3.6% of the sample is held by the ten biggest clonotypes.

Sequencing was performed on peripheral blood, taken in a trial of Ad26.COV2.S vaccine versus placebo. These receptors were collected from a person aged 18-60 years who received the Ad26.COV2.S COVID-19 vaccine or a placebo.

The rearrangement joins TRBV3-1 (or the pseudogene TRBV3-2) to TRBJ1-2; D remains unclear. The CDR3 consists of 13 residues. Trimming pared 8 bases from V and 3 bases from J, leaving 13 bases between. Germline V lookup: CDR1 LGHDT, CDR2 YNNKEL (reference sequence). The CDR3 region has the DNA TGTGCCAGCTCCCCGGAGCCCTACTATGGCTACACCTTC. Protein: CASSPEPYYGYTF.

V usage is TRBV28 and J usage is TRBJ1-2, with a possible D match to TRBD1 (5 bases). V was clipped by 6 bases and J by 5 bases, with 16 bases between them. The CDR3 has 14 amino acids. Germline V gene sequence: CDR1 MDHEN, CDR2 SYDVKM. The CDR3 reads CASRISGVLYGYTF. The CDR3 DNA is TGTGCCAGCAGAATTTCGGGGGTCTTATATGGCTACACCTTC.

The chain recombines TRBV11-2 with TRBJ1-4, with a tentative D call TRBD1 (6 bases). Germline assignment: CDR1 SGHAT and CDR2 FQNNGV. V lost 6 bases and J 0 bases, leaving 14 bases between the germline ends. The CDR3 loop spans 16 amino acids. As DNA, the CDR3 is TGTGCCAGCAGACAAACAGGGACCGCAACTAATGAAAAACTGTTTTTT. Translated: CASRQTGTATNEKLFF. The full variable domain, completed using reference TRBV11-2 and TRBJ1-4, is EAGVAQSPRYKIIEKRQSVAFWCNPISGHATLYWYQQILGQGPKLLIQFQNNGVVDDSQLPKDRFSAERLKGVDSTLKIQPAKLEDSAVYLCASRQTGTATNEKLFFGSGTQLSVL.

V and J are TRBV28 and TRBJ1-2; TRBD1 aligns across 9 bases. CDR1 and CDR2 from the germline V gene are MDHEN and SYDVKM. The ends lost 6 bases at V and 4 bases at J; junction bases unmatched: 6. This CDR3 has 14 residues. The CDR3 DNA is TGTGCCAGCAGATCGGGACAGGGCAGCTATGGCTACACCTTC. As protein: CASRSGQGSYGYTF.

The rearrangement links TRBV6-4 to TRBJ2-1; TRBD1 matches at 9 bases. The CDR3 runs 15 residues. With 3 bases clipped from V and 6 bases from J, the junction kept 6 bases outside the gene matches. From germline, CDR1 is MRHNA and CDR2 SNTAGT. The CDR3 is CASSETGGRPNEQFF. In DNA form, the CDR3 reads TGTGCCAGCAGTGAGACAGGGGGGAGACCCAATGAGCAGTTCTTC.

The chain is built from TRBV6-5 and TRBJ1-1; D not resolved. In germline, CDR1 is MNHEY, CDR2 SVGAGI. V dropped 2 bases and J dropped 5 bases, with 18 bases sitting between them. This CDR3 comprises 16 residues. The CDR3 sequence is CASSYGLVRGRTEAFF. The CDR3 DNA is TGTGCCAGCAGTTACGGGCTGGTACGGGGTCGTACTGAAGCTTTCTTT.

The rearrangement uses TRBV7-2 and TRBJ2-1; TRBD1 aligns across 9 bases. CDR3 length: 16 residues. Germline V CDR1 and CDR2: SGHTA, FQGNSA. V trimming: 1 base; J trimming: 9 bases; junction bases outside the gene matches: 10. The CDR3 sequence: CASSLVKQGAHGEQFF. Here the CDR3 DNA reads TGTGCCAGCAGCTTAGTTAAACAGGGGGCGCATGGTGAGCAGTTCTTC.

The count of this clone is one. In nucleotides, the CDR3 is TGTGCCAGCAGCCCCCACTTAGGGTACGAGCAGTACTTC. Translated: CASSPHLGYEQYF. The gene calls are TRBV12-3 or TRBV12-4 and TRBJ2-7; D call uncertain. With 6 bases removed from V and 4 bases from J, the gap between germline ends came to 13 bases. The CDR3 has 13 amino acids.

The rearrangement links TRBV4-1 to TRBJ2-7; TRBD1 matches 10 bases. Germline V gene data show CDR1 as MGHRA and CDR2 as YSYEKL. J gave up 5 bases and V 4 bases, and 8 bases lay outside the gene matches. CDR3 length equals 15 residues. This CDR3 reads CASSPPGTGADEQYF. For the CDR3, the DNA is TGCGCCAGCAGCCCTCCGGGGACAGGGGCCGACGAGCAGTACTTC.

The chain uses TRBV5-6 and TRBJ1-5, with TRBD1 matching 8 bases. The germline V gene encodes CDR1 SGHDT and CDR2 YYEEEE. Trimming took 0 bases from V and 3 from J; bases not matched to a gene: 5. There are 16 residues in the CDR3. CDR3 sequence: CASSLGVTGDNQPQHF. CDR3 sequence (DNA): TGTGCCAGCAGCTTGGGTGTGACAGGGGACAATCAGCCCCAGCATTTT.

The chain has TRBV20-1 and TRBJ1-5, with TRBD1 matching 7 bases. The CDR3 sequence is 15 residues long. Germline V gene sequence: CDR1 DFQATT, CDR2 SNEGSKA (reference sequence). The junction had 14 bases not matched to a gene; V was cut back by 3 bases and J by 9 bases. The DNA for the CDR3 is TGCAGTGCTAGTAACTTCCGGGACAGCTCATTGCCCCAGCATTTT. Protein sequence: CSASNFRDSSLPQHF.

V is TRBV29-1 and J is TRBJ2-2, with TRBD1 identical over 9 bases. Germline CDR1 is SQVTM and CDR2 is ANQGSEA. J gave up 7 bases and V 6 bases, and 3 bases lay outside the gene matches. The CDR3 is 12 amino acids. As DNA, the CDR3 is TGCAGCGTGGGACAGGGTGGCGGGGAGCTGTTTTTT. Protein product: CSVGQGGGELFF.

This clone was seen just once. The J gene is TRBJ2-1, the V gene TRBV2; no reliable D call. Trimming removed 1 base from V and 3 bases from J, with 7 bases in between. CDR1 and CDR2 (germline): SNHLY, FYNNEI. The CDR3 length is 14 residues. The CDR3 protein is CASSEGNSYNEQFF. The CDR3 nucleotides are TGTGCCAGCAGTGAAGGGAACAGCTACAATGAGCAGTTCTTC.

CDR3 DNA sequence: TGTGCCAGCAGCCAAGCGGCATTTAAGTCACCCCTCCACTTT. Amino acid sequence: CASSQAAFKSPLHF. The V gene is TRBV14, the J gene TRBJ1-6; D is unresolved. V was trimmed by 1 base and J by 10 bases, leaving 11 bases between them. This CDR3 has 14 amino acids. CDR1 is SGHDN, CDR2 FVKESK, per germline.

The J gene is TRBJ2-6, the V gene TRBV5-5; either TRBD1 or TRBD2 may supply D (6 bases each). V dropped 6 bases and J dropped 0 bases, with 16 bases sitting between them. CDR1 is SGHKS, CDR2 YYEKEE, per germline (reference sequence). CDR3 length: 17 residues. Here the CDR3 DNA reads TGTGCCAGCAACTCGGGGGCCTCCCGCTCTGGGGCCAACGTCCTGACTTTC. It encodes CASNSGASRSGANVLTF.

This chain uses TRBV7-3 with TRBJ1-1; 7 bases line up with TRBD1. CDR1 is SGHTA, CDR2 FQGTGA, per germline. The CDR3 totals 13 residues. V was pared by 5 bases and J by 4 bases, with 4 bases of the junction left unmatched. CDR3 sequence: CASSLQGPTEAFF. CDR3 in DNA: TGTGCCAGCAGCCTACAGGGGCCCACTGAAGCTTTCTTT.

J is TRBJ2-5 and V is TRBV9; 9 nucleotides match TRBD2. After removal of 4 bases from V and 4 bases from J, the junction contained 14 bases not matched to a gene. Germline V gene lookup returns CDR1 SGDLS and CDR2 YYNGEE. CDR3 length: 17 residues. This chain's CDR3 is CASSPTGGRGGPETQYF. The CDR3 DNA reads as TGTGCCAGCAGCCCCACTGGGGGGCGGGGGGGCCCAGAGACCCAGTACTTC.

The chain is built from TRBV30 and TRBJ1-2; 7 nucleotides line up with TRBD1. This CDR3 is 14 amino acids long. V lost 6 bases to trimming and J lost 4 bases; unmatched junction nucleotides: 11. Germline V gene data show CDR1 as GTSNPN and CDR2 as SVGIG (reference sequence). In nucleotides, the CDR3 is TGTGCCTGCGTAACCCGACAGGGATCCTATGGCTACACCTTC. Amino acids: CACVTRQGSYGYTF.

V gene TRBV9 combines with J gene TRBJ2-6, with 9 bases matching TRBD1. The germline V gene encodes CDR1 SGDLS and CDR2 YYNGEE. CDR3 length: 19 residues. Unmatched junction bases numbered 11, after V lost 2 bases and J lost 2 bases. The CDR3 sequence is CASSVSRDRVYTGANVLTF. The DNA for the CDR3 is TGTGCCAGCAGCGTCTCCAGGGACAGGGTATACACTGGGGCCAACGTCCTGACTTTC.

This clone was picked up a small number of times. This sequence joins TRBV28 and TRBJ2-2; possible D gene TRBD2, 5 bases. V shed 8 bases and J shed 7 bases, with 5 bases lying between them. This CDR3 has 10 amino acids. Germline V gene sequence: CDR1 MDHEN, CDR2 SYDVKM. CDR3 sequence: CASEGGELFF. The CDR3 DNA is TGTGCCAGCGAGGGCGGGGAGCTGTTTTTT.

V usage is TRBV19 and J usage is TRBJ1-4; TRBD1 aligns across 7 bases. CDR1 is LNHDA and CDR2 is SQIVND in the germline V gene (reference sequence). Trimming removed 5 bases from V and 6 bases from J; junction bases left unmatched: 9. This CDR3 region has 15 residues. The CDR3 DNA reads as TGTGCCAGTAGTGTACGGACAGGTGGAGATGAAAAACTGTTTTTT. Translating gives CASSVRTGGDEKLFF.

The V and J genes are TRBV3-1 (or the pseudogene TRBV3-2) and TRBJ2-3; 9 bases line up with TRBD2. The germline CDR1 and CDR2 sequences are LGHDT and YNNKEL (reference sequence). With V trimmed by 1 base and J by 2 bases, 4 bases remained unmatched. The CDR3 covers 16 residues. The CDR3 protein is CASSQARLAATDTQYF. The DNA of the CDR3 is TGTGCCAGCAGCCAAGCGAGACTAGCGGCCACAGATACGCAGTATTTT.

This clone was seen a handful of times. The chain carries TRBV3-1 (or the pseudogene TRBV3-2) and TRBJ1-5; 11 bases align to TRBD1. The germline V gene has CDR1 LGHDT and CDR2 YNNKEL (reference sequence). The CDR3 runs 14 residues. V gave up 4 bases and J gave up 7 bases; unmatched junction bases: 3. CDR3 sequence reads: CASSPRTGGQPQHF. The CDR3, as DNA: TGTGCCAGCAGCCCAAGGACAGGGGGCCAGCCCCAGCATTTT.

The rearrangement joins TRBV10-2 to TRBJ2-2; 13 bases agree with TRBD2. CDR3 length equals 15 residues. Germline V gene data show CDR1 as WSHSY and CDR2 as SAAADI. V lost 6 bases, J lost 4 bases, and 2 bases stayed unmatched. CDR3: CASRTSGGPTGELFF. The CDR3 DNA follows: TGCGCCAGCAGGACTAGCGGGGGGCCCACCGGGGAGCTGTTTTTT.

This sequence joins TRBV20-1 and TRBJ2-7; no clear D. Deletions cut 5 bases from V and 4 bases from J, with 6 bases between. Germline values: CDR1 DFQATT, CDR2 SNEGSKA (reference sequence). The CDR3 runs 10 residues. The CDR3: CSALNYEQYF. In nucleotides, the CDR3 is TGCAGTGCTCTAAATTACGAGCAGTACTTC.

V usage is TRBV7-9 and J usage is TRBJ2-1, with D perhaps TRBD2 (5 bases). Trimming removed 7 bases from V and 9 bases from J, with 13 bases in between. The CDR3 consists of 12 residues. Germline V gene lookup returns CDR1 SEHNR and CDR2 FQNEAQ (reference sequence). CDR3 DNA: TGTGCCAGCATCTCAGGCCGGGGTGAGCAGTTCTTC. It translates to CASISGRGEQFF.

The chain has TRBV7-2 and TRBJ2-5; the match to TRBD2 covers 8 bases. Trimming at V came to 6 bases and at J to 5 bases, leaving 17 bases not matched to a gene. This CDR3 has 17 amino acids. Germline CDR1 is SGHTA and CDR2 is FQGNSA. CDR3 sequence: CASRWRAASGRQETQYF. CDR3 nucleotide sequence: TGTGCCAGCAGATGGCGGGCGGCTAGCGGGCGGCAGGAGACCCAGTACTTC.